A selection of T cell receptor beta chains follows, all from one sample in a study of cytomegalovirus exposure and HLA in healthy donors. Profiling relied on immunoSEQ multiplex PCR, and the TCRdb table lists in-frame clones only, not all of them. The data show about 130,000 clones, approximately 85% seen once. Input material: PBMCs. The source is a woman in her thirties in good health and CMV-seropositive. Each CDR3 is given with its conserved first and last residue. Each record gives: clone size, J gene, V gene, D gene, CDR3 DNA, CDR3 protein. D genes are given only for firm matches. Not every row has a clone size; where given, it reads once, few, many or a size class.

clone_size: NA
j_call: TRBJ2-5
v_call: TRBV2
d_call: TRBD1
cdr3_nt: TGTGCCAGCAGTCTACAGGGGGCGCAAGAGACCCAGTACTTC
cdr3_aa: CASSLQGAQETQYF

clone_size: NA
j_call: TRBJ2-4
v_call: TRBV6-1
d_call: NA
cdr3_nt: TGTGCCAGCAGTGAATTGACTACCCTAGCCAAAAACATTCAGTACTTC
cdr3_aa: CASSELTTLAKNIQYF

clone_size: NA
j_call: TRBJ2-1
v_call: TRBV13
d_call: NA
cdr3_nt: TGTGCCAGCAGCCCCACCAGCTACAATGAGCAGTTCTTC
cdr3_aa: CASSPTSYNEQFF

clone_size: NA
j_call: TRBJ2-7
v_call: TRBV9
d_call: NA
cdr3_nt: TGTGCCAGCAGCGATTGGCCAGGGAACGAGCAGTACTTC
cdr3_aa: CASSDWPGNEQYF

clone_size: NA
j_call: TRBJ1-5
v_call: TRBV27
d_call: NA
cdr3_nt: TGTGCCAGCAGTTTATGGGGGGAGGGGCCCTCATATCAGCCCCAGCATTTT
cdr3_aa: CASSLWGEGPSYQPQHF

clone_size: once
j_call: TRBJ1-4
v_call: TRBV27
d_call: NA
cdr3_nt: TGTGCCAGCAGTTCCCAGGTGTATGAAAAACTGTTTTTT
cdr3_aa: CASSSQVYEKLFF

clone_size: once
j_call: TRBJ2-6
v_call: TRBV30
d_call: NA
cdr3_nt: TGTGCCTGGAGTACACACAGGGCTGGGGCCAACGTCCTGACTTTC
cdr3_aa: CAWSTHRAGANVLTF

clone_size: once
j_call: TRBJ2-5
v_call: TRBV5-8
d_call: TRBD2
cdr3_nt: TGTGCCAGCAGCTTGGGTATGACGGGGGGGCCACAAGAGACCCAGTACTTC
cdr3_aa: CASSLGMTGGPQETQYF

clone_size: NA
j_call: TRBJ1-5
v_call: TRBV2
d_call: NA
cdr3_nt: TGTGCCAGCAGTGAAAAGCGCGATCAGCCCCAGCATTTT
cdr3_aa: CASSEKRDQPQHF

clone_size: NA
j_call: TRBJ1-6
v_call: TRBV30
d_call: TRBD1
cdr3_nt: TGTGCCTGGAGGGGCCGGGACAGGGCTGCCATTTATAATTCACCCCTCCACTTT
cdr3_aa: CAWRGRDRAAIYNSPLHF

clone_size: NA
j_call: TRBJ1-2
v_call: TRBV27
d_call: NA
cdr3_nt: TGTGCCAGCAGTTTAGGGCAGGGGTATGGCTACACCTTC
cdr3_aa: CASSLGQGYGYTF

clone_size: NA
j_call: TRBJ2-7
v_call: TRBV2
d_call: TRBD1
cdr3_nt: TGTGCCAGCACTACAGACAGGGGGCTTGCCTACGAGCAGTACTTC
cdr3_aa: CASTTDRGLAYEQYF

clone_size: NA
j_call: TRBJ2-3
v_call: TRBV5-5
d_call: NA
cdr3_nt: TGTGCCAGCAGCGCCGGACTCGCATTTTCCTATACGCAGTATTTT
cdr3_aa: CASSAGLAFSYTQYF

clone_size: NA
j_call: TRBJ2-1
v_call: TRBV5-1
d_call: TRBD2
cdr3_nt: TGCGCCAGCAGCGGACGGGTAATAGCGGGGGGGCGGCAGTTCTTC
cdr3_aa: CASSGRVIAGGRQFF

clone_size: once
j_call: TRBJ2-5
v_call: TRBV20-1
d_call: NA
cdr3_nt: TGCAGTGCTAGACTCAGAGAGACCCAGTACTTC
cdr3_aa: CSARLRETQYF

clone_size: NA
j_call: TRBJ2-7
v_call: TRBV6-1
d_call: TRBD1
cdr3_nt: TGTGCCAGCCGGGACAGGGGCTACGAGCAGTACTTC
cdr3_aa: CASRDRGYEQYF

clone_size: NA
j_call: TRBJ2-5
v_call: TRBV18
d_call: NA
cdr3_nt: TGTGCCAGCTCACCACCCCAGGGTGGGGAGACCCAGTACTTC
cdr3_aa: CASSPPQGGETQYF

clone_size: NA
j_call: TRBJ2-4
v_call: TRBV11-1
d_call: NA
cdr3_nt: TGTGCCAGCAGCTTAGAGGAGAAAAACATTCAGTACTTC
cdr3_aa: CASSLEEKNIQYF

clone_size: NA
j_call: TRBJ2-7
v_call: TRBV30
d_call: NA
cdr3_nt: TGTGCCTGGAGTGTACTGTGGGGCGGCTACGAGCAGTACTTC
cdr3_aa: CAWSVLWGGYEQYF

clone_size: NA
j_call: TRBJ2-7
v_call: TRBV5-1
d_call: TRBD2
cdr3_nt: TGCGCCAGCAGCTTACAAGCGGGGGAACAGTACTTC
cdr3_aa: CASSLQAGEQYF

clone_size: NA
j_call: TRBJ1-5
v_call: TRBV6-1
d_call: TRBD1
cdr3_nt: TGTGCCAGCAGTGGGGACAGAAATCAGCCCCAGCATTTT
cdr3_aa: CASSGDRNQPQHF

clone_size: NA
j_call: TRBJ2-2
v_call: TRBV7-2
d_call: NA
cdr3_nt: TGTGCCAGCAGCCTGACAGGAGCCGGGGAGCTGTTTTTT
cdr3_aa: CASSLTGAGELFF

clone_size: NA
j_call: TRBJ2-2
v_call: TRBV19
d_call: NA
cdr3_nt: TGTGCCAGTAGTATTGGGAGCCTAGCCGGACTCACCGGGGAGCTGTTTTTT
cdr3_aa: CASSIGSLAGLTGELFF

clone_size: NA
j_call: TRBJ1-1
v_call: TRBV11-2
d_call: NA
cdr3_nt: TGTGCCAGCAGCTTAATGATGGGGGCCTTCGAAGCTTTCTTT
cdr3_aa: CASSLMMGAFEAFF

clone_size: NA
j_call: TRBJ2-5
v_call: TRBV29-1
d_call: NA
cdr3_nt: TGCAGCGATATAACCAGGGGGACCCAGTACTTC
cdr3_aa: CSDITRGTQYF

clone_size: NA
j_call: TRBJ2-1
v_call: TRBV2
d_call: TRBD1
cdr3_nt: TGTGCCAGCGCCCCCGGGACAGGGATCGATGAGCAGTTCTTC
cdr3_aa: CASAPGTGIDEQFF

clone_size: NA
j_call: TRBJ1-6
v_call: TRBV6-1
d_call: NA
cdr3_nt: TGTGCCAGCAGGGGGGACACCTATAATTCACCCCTCCACTTT
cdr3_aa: CASRGDTYNSPLHF

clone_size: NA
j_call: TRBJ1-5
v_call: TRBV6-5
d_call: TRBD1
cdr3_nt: TGTGCCAGCAGTTCCGGACAGGTCGGATGGCCCCAGCATTTT
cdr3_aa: CASSSGQVGWPQHF

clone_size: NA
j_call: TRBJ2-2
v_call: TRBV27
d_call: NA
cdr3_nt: TGTGCCAGCAGTTTCACACAGAACACCGGGGAGCTGTTTTTT
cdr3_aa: CASSFTQNTGELFF

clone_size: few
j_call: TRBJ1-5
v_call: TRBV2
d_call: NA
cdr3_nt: TGTGCCAGCAGTGGGGCCGGGAAGAACCAGCCCCAGCATTTT
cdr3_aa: CASSGAGKNQPQHF

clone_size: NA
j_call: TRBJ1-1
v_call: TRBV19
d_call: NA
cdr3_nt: TGTGCCAGTAGTATCGGACGCGGGGTCTCTGAAGCTTTCTTT
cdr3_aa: CASSIGRGVSEAFF

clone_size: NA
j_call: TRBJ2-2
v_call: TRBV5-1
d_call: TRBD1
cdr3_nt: TGCGCCAGCAGCTCGGACAGGGAGATCGGGGAGCTGTTTTTT
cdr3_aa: CASSSDREIGELFF

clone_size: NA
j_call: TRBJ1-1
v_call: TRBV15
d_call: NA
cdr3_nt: TGTGCCACCAGCAGAGCTGAGGTGAACACTGAAGCTTTCTTT
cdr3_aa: CATSRAEVNTEAFF

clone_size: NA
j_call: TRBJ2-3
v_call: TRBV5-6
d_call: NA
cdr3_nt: TGTGCCAGCAGCCCCTTCGGGGATACGCAGTATTTT
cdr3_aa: CASSPFGDTQYF

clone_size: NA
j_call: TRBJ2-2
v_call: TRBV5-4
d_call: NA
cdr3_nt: TGTGCCAGCAGCTTGAGGAGCGTCAACACCGGGGAGCTGTTTTTT
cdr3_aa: CASSLRSVNTGELFF

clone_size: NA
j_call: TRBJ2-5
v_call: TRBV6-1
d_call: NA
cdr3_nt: TGTGCCAGCAGTGACGGAGGGGAGACCCAGTACTTC
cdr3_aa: CASSDGGETQYF

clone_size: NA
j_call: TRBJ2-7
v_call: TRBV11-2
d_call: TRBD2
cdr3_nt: TGTGCCAGCAGCCGCGGGGCGGGAGGGCCCCGGGAGCAGTACTTC
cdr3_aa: CASSRGAGGPREQYF

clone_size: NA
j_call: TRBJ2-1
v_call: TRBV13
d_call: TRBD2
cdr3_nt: TGTGCCAGCAGAGAGACTAGCGGGAGTAATGAGCAGTTCTTC
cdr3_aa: CASRETSGSNEQFF

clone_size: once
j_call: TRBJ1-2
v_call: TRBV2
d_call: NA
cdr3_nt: TGTGCCAGCAGTGACTACCCTGGCAGGATGGGTGTCCCCTTC
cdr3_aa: CASSDYPGRMGVPF

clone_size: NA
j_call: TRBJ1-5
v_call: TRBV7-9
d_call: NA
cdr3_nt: TGTTCCAGCAGTCCCCCGGGGGGCTATCAGCCCCAGCATTTT
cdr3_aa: CSSSPPGGYQPQHF

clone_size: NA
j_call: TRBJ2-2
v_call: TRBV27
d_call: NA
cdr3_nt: TGTGCCAGCAGTTTGCTAGTGGGCGGGGAGCTGTTTTTT
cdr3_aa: CASSLLVGGELFF

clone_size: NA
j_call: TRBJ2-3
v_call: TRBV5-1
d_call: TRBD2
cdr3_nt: TGCGCCAGCAGCTTGGCCACGACGGGGGGGGGCACAGATACGCAGTATTTT
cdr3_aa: CASSLATTGGGTDTQYF

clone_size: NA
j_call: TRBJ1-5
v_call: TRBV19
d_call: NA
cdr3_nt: TGTGCCAGCCGGACAGAAGGTTATAGCAATCAGCCCCAGCATTTT
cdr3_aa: CASRTEGYSNQPQHF

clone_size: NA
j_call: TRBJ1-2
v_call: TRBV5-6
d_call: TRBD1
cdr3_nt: TGTGCCAGCAGCTTCGGCAGGGGGTTATATGGCTACACCTTC
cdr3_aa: CASSFGRGLYGYTF

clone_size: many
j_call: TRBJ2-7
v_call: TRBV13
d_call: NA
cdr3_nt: TGTGCCAGCAGCTTAGGACAGGGTTTGGGCGAGCAGTACTTC
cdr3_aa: CASSLGQGLGEQYF

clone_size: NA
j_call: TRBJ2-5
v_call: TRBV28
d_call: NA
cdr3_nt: TGTGCCAGCAGTAGCTGGGGGAAGGGAGGAGAGACCCAGTACTTC
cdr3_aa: CASSSWGKGGETQYF

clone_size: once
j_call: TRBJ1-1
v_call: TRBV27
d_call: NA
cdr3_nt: TGTGCCAGCAGTTTTAGAACGAACACTGAAGCTTTCTTT
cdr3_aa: CASSFRTNTEAFF

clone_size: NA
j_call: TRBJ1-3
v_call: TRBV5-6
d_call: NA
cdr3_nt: TGTGCCAGCAGCTTGAGAGGCTCTGGAAACACCATATATTTT
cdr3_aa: CASSLRGSGNTIYF

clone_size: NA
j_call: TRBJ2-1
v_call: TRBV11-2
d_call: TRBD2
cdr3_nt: TGTGCCAGCAGTCCGCCGGGACTAGCGGGAGGGGGGAGTGAGCAGTTCTTC
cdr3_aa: CASSPPGLAGGGSEQFF